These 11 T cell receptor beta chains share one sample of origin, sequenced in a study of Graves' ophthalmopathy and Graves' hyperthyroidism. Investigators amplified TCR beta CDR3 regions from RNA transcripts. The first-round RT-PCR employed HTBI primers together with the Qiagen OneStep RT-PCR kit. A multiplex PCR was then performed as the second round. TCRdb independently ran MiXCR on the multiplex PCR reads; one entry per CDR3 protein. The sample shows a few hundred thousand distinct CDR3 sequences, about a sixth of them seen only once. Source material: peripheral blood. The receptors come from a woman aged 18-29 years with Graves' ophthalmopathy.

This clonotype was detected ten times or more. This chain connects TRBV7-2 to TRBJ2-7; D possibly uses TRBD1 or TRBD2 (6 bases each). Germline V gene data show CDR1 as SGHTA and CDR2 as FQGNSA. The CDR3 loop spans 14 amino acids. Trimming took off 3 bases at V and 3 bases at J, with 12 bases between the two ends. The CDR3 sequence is CASSFGGPGYEQYF. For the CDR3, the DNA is TGTGCCAGCAGCTTCGGGGGCCCCGGCTACGAGCAGTACTTC.

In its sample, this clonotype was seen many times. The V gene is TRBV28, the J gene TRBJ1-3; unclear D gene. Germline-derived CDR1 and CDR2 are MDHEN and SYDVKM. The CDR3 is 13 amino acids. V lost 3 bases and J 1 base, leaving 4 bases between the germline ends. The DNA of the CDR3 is TGTGCCAGCAGTTTCGGTTCTGGAAACACCATATATTTT. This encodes CASSFGSGNTIYF.

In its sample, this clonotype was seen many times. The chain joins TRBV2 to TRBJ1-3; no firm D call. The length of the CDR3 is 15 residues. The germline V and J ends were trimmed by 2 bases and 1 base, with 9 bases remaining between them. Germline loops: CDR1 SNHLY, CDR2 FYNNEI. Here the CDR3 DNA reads TGTGCCAGCAGTGAATATAAGGGATCTGGAAACACCATATATTTT. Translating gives CASSEYKGSGNTIYF.

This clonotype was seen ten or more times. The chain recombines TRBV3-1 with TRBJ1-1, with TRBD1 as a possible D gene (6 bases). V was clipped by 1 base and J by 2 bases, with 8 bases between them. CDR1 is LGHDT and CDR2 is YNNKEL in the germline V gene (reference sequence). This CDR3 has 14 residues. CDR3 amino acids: CASSQGGGNTEAFF. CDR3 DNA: TGTGCCAGCAGCCAAGGAGGGGGTAACACTGAAGCTTTCTTT.

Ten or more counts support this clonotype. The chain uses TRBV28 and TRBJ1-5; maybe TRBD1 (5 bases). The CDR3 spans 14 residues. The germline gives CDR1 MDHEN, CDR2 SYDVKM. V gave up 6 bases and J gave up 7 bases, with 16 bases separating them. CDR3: CASSDDGGGQPQHF. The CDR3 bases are TGTGCCAGCAGCGACGACGGGGGTGGACAGCCCCAGCATTTT.

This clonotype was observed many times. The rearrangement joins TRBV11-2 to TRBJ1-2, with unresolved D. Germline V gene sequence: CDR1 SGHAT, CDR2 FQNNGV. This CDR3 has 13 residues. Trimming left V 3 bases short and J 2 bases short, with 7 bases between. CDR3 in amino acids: CASSFEGNYGYTF. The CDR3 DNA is TGTGCCAGCAGCTTTGAGGGCAACTATGGCTACACCTTC.

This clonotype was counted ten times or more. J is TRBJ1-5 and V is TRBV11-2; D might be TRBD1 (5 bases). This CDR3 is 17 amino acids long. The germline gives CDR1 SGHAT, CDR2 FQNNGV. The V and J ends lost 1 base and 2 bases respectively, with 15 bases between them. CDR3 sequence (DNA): TGTGCCAGCAGCTTAGTTGGGCGGTGGGACGGCAATCAGCCCCAGCATTTT. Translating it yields CASSLVGRWDGNQPQHF.

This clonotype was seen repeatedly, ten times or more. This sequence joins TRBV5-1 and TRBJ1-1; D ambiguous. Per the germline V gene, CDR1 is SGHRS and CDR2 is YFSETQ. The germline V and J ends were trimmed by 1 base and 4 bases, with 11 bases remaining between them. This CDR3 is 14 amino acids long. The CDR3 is CASSLQPEVTEAFF. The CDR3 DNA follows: TGCGCCAGCAGCTTGCAGCCAGAGGTCACTGAAGCTTTCTTT.

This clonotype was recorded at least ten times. DNA of the CDR3: TGTGCCAGCAGTCGATGGAGGTCCCAAGAGACCCAGTACTTC. It codes for CASSRWRSQETQYF. This chain links TRBV6-5 with TRBJ2-5; the D gene is possibly TRBD2 (5 bases). The V gene's germline CDR1 is MNHEY and CDR2 SVGAGI. The V end lost 5 bases, the J end lost 1 base, and 11 bases lay between the germline ends. The CDR3 totals 14 residues.

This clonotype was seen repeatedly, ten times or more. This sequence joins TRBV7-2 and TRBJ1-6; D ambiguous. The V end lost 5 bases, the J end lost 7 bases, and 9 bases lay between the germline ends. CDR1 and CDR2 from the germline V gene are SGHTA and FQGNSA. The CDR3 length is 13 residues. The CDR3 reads CASSALLNSPLHF. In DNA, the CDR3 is TGTGCCAGCAGCGCCTTACTGAATTCACCCCTCCACTTT. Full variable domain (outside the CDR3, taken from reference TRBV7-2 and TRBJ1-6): GAGVSQSPSNKVTEKGKDVELRCDPISGHTALYWYRQSLGQGLEFLIYFQGNSAPDKSGLPSDRFSAERTGGSVSTLTIQRTQQEDSAVYLCASSALLNSPLHFGNGTRLTVT.

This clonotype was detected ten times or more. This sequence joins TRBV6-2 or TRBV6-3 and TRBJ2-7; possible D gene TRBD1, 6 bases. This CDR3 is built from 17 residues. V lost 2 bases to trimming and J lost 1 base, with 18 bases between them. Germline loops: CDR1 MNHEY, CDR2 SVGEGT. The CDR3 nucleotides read TGTGCCAGCAGTTACAGAATCGAAGACAGGCCGTCCTACGAGCAGTACTTC. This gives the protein CASSYRIEDRPSYEQYF.